The subject of this entry is one T cell receptor (beta chain). Its antigen remains unidentified. Each single cDNA molecule received a unique molecular identifier. TCRdb analysed the 5' RACE reads with MiXCR anew, one entry per CDR3 protein. Here the sample spans approximately 100,000 distinct CDR3 sequences, 14% being singletons. The data derive from a study of early T cells in non-severe SARS-CoV-2 infection. Turning to the study itself: Sequencing was performed on bulk RNA from unsorted whole blood, leaving chains unpaired.

Study-level findings and limits: Matches to VDJdb favored anti-spike CD8 responses and missed private and CD4 specificities.

The CDR3 covers 13 residues. J gave up 8 bases and V 8 bases, and 5 bases lay outside the gene matches. Germline V gene lookup returns CDR1 WNHNN and CDR2 SYGVQD (reference sequence). The sequenced sample was whole blood. V and J are TRBV10-1 and TRBJ2-1, with 11 bases lining up with TRBD2. This receptor was identified in an adult who was a healthcare worker with PCR-confirmed SARS-CoV-2 infection or an uninfected control (not recorded which). CDR3 in amino acids: CASRQTSGDEQFF. The DNA for the CDR3 is TGCGCCAGCCGCCAGACTAGCGGGGATGAGCAGTTCTTC.